A selection of T cell receptor beta chains follows, all from one sample in a study of graft-versus-host responses after intestinal transplantation. These receptors' targets are unknown. Sequenced by immunoSEQ multiplex PCR; TCRdb stores in-frame clones only, minus some. The table shows 90,000 to 120,000 clones, with roughly 89% occurring only once. The sequencing used unstimulated CD4+ T cells sorted from spleen or lymph node cells, collected before transplant. Receptor source: a human donor who was the organ donor for an intestinal transplant. Both conserved end residues are part of each CDR3. A D gene is named only where the DNA matches it firmly. Size is omitted from some rows. Given values are once, few, many or a class for expanded clones.

j_call: TRBJ2-3
d_call: TRBD1
v_call: TRBV14
clone_size: -
cdr3_nt: TGTGCCAGCAGCAGAGGGGGCGGCGGTCGTACAGATACGCAGTATTTT
cdr3_aa: CASSRGGGGRTDTQYF

j_call: TRBJ1-3
d_call: -
v_call: TRBV18
clone_size: -
cdr3_nt: TGTGCCAGCTCACCACAGGGCTCCGTTGGAAACACCATATATTTT
cdr3_aa: CASSPQGSVGNTIYF

j_call: TRBJ2-3
d_call: -
v_call: TRBV7-2
clone_size: -
cdr3_nt: TGTGCTAGCAGCCCCTACTACGGAACTAGCACAGATACGCAGTATTTT
cdr3_aa: CASSPYYGTSTDTQYF

j_call: TRBJ1-2
d_call: -
v_call: TRBV5-1
clone_size: -
cdr3_nt: TGCGCCAGCAGCTTCCCCCAGGGCTCTGGCTACACCTTC
cdr3_aa: CASSFPQGSGYTF

j_call: TRBJ1-5
d_call: -
v_call: TRBV19
clone_size: -
cdr3_nt: TGTGCCAGTAGTATAGTGGTTAGCAATCAGCCCCAGCATTTT
cdr3_aa: CASSIVVSNQPQHF

j_call: TRBJ1-3
d_call: TRBD1
v_call: TRBV7-9
clone_size: -
cdr3_nt: TGTGCCAGCAGCACGGACAGGGGAAACACCATATATTTT
cdr3_aa: CASSTDRGNTIYF

j_call: TRBJ2-7
d_call: TRBD2
v_call: TRBV11-2
clone_size: -
cdr3_nt: TGTGCCAGCAGCTTAGAGGCAGGGAGGGGACACGAGCAGTACTTC
cdr3_aa: CASSLEAGRGHEQYF

j_call: TRBJ1-1
d_call: -
v_call: TRBV7-9
clone_size: -
cdr3_nt: TGTGCCAGCAGCTCGGGGGGAAGGGCTTCAGCTTTCTTT
cdr3_aa: CASSSGGRASAFF

j_call: TRBJ2-7
d_call: TRBD2
v_call: TRBV9
clone_size: -
cdr3_nt: TGTGCCAGCAGCGTAGGGACCCAGCGGGGCTACGAGCAGTACTTC
cdr3_aa: CASSVGTQRGYEQYF

j_call: TRBJ1-6
d_call: -
v_call: TRBV6-6
clone_size: -
cdr3_nt: TGTGCCAGCAGTTACTCATGGGGTCCAGAGTCACCCCTCCACTTT
cdr3_aa: CASSYSWGPESPLHF

j_call: TRBJ1-1
d_call: -
v_call: TRBV19
clone_size: few
cdr3_nt: TGTGCCAGTAGTATAGCTGCGGAAGCTTTCTTT
cdr3_aa: CASSIAAEAFF

j_call: TRBJ2-1
d_call: TRBD2
v_call: TRBV10-3
clone_size: -
cdr3_nt: TGTGCCATCACATCAGGACTAGCGGGTTACAATGAGCAGTTCTTC
cdr3_aa: CAITSGLAGYNEQFF

j_call: TRBJ2-7
d_call: -
v_call: TRBV5-1
clone_size: -
cdr3_nt: TGCGCCAGCAGCTTGCGATCCCCAACTAGCCGGAGCTCCTACGAGCAGTACTTC
cdr3_aa: CASSLRSPTSRSSYEQYF

j_call: TRBJ2-7
d_call: -
v_call: TRBV5-4
clone_size: -
cdr3_nt: TGTGCCAGCAGCTTGGGAGACAGCCCGCGTGAGCAGTACTTC
cdr3_aa: CASSLGDSPREQYF

j_call: TRBJ2-1
d_call: -
v_call: TRBV2
clone_size: -
cdr3_nt: TGTGCCAGCAGTGAAGCAGGACTGGAGCAGTTCTTC
cdr3_aa: CASSEAGLEQFF

j_call: TRBJ2-5
d_call: -
v_call: TRBV5-1
clone_size: -
cdr3_nt: TGCGCCAGCAGGGGACATCGAGAGACCCAGTACTTC
cdr3_aa: CASRGHRETQYF

j_call: TRBJ2-7
d_call: -
v_call: TRBV6-1
clone_size: once
cdr3_nt: TGTGCCAGCAGTGAATACCGGGACGGCTTTCGGTACTTC
cdr3_aa: CASSEYRDGFRYF

j_call: TRBJ2-3
d_call: -
v_call: TRBV27
clone_size: -
cdr3_nt: TGTGCCAGCAGTTTCCAGACACCGGGCACAGATACGCAGTATTTT
cdr3_aa: CASSFQTPGTDTQYF

j_call: TRBJ2-5
d_call: TRBD2
v_call: TRBV4-1
clone_size: -
cdr3_nt: TGCGCCAGCAGCCAAGCTAGCGGGAGGGAGACCCAGTACTTC
cdr3_aa: CASSQASGRETQYF

j_call: TRBJ1-3
d_call: TRBD1
v_call: TRBV9
clone_size: -
cdr3_nt: TGTGCCAGCAGCGTCGGGACAGGGGCGACCCACTCTGGAAACACCATATATTTT
cdr3_aa: CASSVGTGATHSGNTIYF

j_call: TRBJ2-3
d_call: -
v_call: TRBV5-4
clone_size: -
cdr3_nt: TGTGCCAGCAGCTTACAGAGCACAGATACGCAGTATTTT
cdr3_aa: CASSLQSTDTQYF

j_call: TRBJ1-2
d_call: -
v_call: TRBV11-3
clone_size: -
cdr3_nt: TGTGCCAGCAGCATCAGCTACAGCGCCCATGGCTACACCTTC
cdr3_aa: CASSISYSAHGYTF